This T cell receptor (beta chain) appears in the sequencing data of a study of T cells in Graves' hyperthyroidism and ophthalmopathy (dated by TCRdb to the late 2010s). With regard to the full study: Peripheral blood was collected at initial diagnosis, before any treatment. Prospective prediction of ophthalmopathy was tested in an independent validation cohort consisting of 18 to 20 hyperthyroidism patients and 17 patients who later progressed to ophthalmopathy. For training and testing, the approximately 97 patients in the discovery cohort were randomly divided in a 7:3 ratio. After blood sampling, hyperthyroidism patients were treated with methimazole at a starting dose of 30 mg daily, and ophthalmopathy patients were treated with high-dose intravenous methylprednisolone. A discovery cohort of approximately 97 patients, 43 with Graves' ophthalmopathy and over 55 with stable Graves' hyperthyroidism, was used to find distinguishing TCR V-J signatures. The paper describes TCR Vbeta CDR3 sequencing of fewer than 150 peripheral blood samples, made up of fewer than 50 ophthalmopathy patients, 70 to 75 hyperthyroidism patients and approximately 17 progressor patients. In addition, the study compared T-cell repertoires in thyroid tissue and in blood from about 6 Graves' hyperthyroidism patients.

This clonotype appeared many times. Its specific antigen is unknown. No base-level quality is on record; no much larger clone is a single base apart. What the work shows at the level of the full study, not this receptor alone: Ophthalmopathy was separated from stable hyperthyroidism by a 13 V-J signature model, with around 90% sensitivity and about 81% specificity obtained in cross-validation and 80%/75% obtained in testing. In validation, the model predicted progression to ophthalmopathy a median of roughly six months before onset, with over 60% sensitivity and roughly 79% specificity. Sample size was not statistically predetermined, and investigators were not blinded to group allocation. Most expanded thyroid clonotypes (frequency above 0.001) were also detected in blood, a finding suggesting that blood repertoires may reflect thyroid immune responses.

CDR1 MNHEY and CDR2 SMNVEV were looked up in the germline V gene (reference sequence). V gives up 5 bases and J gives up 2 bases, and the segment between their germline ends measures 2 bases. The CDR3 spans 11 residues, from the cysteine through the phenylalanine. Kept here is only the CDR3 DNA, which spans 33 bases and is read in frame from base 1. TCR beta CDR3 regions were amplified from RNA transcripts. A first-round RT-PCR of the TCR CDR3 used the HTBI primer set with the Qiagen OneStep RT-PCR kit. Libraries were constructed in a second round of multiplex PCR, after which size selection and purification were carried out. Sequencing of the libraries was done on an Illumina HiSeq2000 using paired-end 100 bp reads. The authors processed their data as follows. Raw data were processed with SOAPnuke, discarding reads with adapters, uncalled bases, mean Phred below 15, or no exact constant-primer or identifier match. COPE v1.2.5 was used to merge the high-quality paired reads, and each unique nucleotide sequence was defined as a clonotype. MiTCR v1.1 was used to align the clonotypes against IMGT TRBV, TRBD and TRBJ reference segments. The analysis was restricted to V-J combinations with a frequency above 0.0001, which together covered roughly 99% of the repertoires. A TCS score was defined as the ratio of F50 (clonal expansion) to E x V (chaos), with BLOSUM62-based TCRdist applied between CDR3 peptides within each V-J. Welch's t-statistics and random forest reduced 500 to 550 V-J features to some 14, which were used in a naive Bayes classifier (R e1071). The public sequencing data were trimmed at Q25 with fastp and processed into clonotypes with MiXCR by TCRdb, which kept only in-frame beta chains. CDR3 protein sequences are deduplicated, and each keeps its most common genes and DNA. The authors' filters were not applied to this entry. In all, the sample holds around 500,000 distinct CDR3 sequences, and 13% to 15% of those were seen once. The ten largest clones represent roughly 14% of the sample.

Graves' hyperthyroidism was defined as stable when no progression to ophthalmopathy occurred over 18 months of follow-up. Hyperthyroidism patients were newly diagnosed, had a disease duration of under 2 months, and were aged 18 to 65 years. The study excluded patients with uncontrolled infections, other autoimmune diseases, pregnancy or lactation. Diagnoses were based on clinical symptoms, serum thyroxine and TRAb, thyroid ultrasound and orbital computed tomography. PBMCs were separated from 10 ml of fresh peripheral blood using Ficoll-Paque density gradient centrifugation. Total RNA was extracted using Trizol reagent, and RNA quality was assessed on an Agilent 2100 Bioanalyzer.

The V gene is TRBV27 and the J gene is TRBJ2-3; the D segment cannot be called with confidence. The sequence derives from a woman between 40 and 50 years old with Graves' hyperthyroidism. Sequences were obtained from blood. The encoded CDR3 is CASSHTDTQYF. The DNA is TGTGCCAGCAGTCACACAGATACGCAGTATTTT.